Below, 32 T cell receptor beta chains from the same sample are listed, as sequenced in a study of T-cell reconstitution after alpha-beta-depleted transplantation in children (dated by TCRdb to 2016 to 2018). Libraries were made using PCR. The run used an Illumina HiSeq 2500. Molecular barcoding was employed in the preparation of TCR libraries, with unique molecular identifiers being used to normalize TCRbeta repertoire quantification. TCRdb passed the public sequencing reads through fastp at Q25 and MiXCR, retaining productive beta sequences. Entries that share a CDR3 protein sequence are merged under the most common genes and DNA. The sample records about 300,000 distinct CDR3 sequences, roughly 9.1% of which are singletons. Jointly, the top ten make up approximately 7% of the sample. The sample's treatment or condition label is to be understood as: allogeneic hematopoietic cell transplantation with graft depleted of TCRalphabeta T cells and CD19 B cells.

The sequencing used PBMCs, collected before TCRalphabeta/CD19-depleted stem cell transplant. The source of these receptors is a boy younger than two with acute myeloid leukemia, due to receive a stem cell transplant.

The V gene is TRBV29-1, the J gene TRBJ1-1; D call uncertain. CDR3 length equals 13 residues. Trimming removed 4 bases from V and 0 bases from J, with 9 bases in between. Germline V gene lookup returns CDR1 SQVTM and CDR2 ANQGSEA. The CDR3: CSVVGRMNTEAFF. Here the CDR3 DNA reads TGCAGCGTTGTGGGCAGGATGAACACTGAAGCTTTCTTT.

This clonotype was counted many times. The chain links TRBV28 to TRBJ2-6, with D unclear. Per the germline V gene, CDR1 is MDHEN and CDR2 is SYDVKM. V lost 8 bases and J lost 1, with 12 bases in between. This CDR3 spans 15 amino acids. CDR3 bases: TGTGCCAGCCTACCCTGGAGTTCTGGGGCCAACGTCCTGACTTTC. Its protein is CASLPWSSGANVLTF. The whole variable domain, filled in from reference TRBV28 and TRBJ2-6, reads DVKVTQSSRYLVKRTGEKVFLECVQDMDHENMFWYRQDPGLGLRLIYFSYDVKMKEKGDIPEGYSVSREKKERFSLILESASTNQTSMYLCASLPWSSGANVLTFGAGSRLTVL.

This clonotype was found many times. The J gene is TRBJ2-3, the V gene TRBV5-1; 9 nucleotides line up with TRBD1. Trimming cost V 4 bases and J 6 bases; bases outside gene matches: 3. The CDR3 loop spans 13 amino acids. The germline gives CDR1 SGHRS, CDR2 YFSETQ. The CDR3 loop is CASSSDRGDTQYF. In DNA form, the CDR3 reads TGCGCCAGCAGCAGTGACAGGGGGGATACGCAGTATTTT.

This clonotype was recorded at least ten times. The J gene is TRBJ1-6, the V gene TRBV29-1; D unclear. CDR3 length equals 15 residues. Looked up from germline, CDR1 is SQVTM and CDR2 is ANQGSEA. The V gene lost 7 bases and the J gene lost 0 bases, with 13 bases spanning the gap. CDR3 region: CSAKRSSSYNSPLHF. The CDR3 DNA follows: TGCAGCGCAAAGCGGTCCAGCTCCTATAATTCACCCCTCCACTTT.

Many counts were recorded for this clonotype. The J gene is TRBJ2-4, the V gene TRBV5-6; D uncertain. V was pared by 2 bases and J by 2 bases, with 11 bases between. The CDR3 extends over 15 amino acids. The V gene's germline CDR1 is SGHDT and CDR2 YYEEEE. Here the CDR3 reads CASSFGRSTKNIQYF. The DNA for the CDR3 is TGTGCCAGCAGCTTCGGTAGAAGTACCAAAAACATTCAGTACTTC.

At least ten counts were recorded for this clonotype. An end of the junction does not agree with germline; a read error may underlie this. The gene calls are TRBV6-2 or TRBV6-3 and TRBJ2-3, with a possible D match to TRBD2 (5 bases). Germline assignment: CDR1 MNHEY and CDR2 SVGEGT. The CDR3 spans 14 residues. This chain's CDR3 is CVSRDGKSTDTQYF. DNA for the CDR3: TGTGTCAGCCGTGACGGGAAAAGCACAGATACGCAGTATTTT.

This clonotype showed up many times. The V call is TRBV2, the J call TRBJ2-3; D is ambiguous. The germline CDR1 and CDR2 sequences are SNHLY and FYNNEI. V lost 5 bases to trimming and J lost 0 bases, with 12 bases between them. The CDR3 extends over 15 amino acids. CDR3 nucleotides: TGTGCCAGCAGTTGGTTTTACTCTAGCACAGATACGCAGTATTTT. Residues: CASSWFYSSTDTQYF.

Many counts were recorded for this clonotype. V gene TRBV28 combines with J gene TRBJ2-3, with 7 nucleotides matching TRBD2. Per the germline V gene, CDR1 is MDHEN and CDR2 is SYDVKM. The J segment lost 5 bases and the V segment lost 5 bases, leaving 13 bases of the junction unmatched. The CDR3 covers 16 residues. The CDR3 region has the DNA TGTGCCAGCAGTCCTTCCCGCGGGAGTAGGGGAGATACGCAGTATTTT. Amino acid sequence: CASSPSRGSRGDTQYF.

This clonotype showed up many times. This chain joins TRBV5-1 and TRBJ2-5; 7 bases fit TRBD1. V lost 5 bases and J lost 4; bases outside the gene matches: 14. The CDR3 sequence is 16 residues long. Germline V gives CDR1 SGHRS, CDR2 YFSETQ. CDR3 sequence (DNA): TGCGCCAGCAGTCCCCGGCGACAGGGAATCGGAGAGACCCAGTACTTC. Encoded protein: CASSPRRQGIGETQYF.

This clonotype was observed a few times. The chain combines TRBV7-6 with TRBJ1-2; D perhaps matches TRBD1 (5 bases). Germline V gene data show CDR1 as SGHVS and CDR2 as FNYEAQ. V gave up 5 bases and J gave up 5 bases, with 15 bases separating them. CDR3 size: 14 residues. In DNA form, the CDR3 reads TGTGCCAGCAGCCCCCGCAGGGCTGAGTATGGCTACACCTTC. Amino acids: CASSPRRAEYGYTF.

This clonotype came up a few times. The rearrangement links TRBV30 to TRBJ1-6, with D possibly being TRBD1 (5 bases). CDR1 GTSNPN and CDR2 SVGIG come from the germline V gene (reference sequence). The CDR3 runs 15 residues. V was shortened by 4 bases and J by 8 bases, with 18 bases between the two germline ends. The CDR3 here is CAWTLGTAVDSPLHF. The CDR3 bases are TGTGCCTGGACCCTTGGGACTGCGGTGGATTCACCCCTCCACTTT.

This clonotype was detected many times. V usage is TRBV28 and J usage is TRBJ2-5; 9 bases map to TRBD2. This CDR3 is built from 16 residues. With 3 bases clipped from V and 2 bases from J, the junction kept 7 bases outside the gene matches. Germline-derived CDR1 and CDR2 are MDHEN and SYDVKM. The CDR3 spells CASSLIGGGGQETQYF. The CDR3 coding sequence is TGTGCCAGCAGTTTGATTGGCGGGGGGGGTCAAGAGACCCAGTACTTC.

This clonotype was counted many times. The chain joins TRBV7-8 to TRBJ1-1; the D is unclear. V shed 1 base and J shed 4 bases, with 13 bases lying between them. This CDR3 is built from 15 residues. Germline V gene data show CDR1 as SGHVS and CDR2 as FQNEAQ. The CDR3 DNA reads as TGTGCCAGCAGCTTAGTGACACCCCGAGGCACTGAAGCTTTCTTT. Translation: CASSLVTPRGTEAFF.

This CDR3 reads CASSQDRGIGYEQYF. DNA for the CDR3: TGTGCCAGCAGCCAGGACAGGGGTATCGGGTACGAGCAGTACTTC. The genes are TRBV11-2 and TRBJ2-7, with TRBD1 identical over 9 bases. CDR3 length equals 15 residues. Losses at the gene ends were 5 bases for V and 4 bases for J; bases not matched to a gene: 9. Per germline, CDR1 SGHAT and CDR2 FQNNGV.

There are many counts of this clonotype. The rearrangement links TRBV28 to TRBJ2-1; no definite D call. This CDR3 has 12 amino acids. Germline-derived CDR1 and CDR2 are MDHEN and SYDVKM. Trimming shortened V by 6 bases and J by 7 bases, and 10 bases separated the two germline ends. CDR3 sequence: CASRPMGNEQFF. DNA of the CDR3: TGTGCCAGCAGACCCATGGGGAATGAGCAGTTCTTC.

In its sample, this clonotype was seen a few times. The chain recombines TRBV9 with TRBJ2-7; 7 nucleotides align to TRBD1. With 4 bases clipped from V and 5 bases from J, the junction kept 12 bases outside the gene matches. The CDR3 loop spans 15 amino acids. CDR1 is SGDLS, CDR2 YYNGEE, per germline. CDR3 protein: CASSLTSRGMDEQYF. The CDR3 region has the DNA TGTGCCAGCAGCCTAACATCCAGGGGGATGGACGAGCAGTACTTC.

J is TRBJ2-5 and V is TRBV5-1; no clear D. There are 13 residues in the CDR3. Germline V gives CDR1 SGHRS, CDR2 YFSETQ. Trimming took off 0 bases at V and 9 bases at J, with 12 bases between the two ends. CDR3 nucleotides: TGCGCCAGCAGCTTGGAGGTAGTCCGAGCCCAGTACTTC. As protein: CASSLEVVRAQYF.

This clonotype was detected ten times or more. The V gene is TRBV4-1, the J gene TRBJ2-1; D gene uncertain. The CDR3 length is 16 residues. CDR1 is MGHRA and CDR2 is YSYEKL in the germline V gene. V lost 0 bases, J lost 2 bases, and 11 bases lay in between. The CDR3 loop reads CASSQDPGFPYNEQFF. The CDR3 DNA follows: TGCGCCAGCAGCCAAGACCCCGGGTTCCCCTACAATGAGCAGTTCTTC.

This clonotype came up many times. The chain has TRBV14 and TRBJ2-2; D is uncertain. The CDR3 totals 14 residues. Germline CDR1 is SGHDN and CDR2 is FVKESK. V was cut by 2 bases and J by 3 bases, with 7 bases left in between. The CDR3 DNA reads TGTGCCAGCAGCCAAAGACCTGACACCGGGGAGCTGTTTTTT. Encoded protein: CASSQRPDTGELFF.

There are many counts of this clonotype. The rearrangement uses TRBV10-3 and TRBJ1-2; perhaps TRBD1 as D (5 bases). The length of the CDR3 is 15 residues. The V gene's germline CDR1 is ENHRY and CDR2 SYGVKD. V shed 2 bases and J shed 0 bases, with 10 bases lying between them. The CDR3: CAISERGTTNYGYTF. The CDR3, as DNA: TGTGCCATCAGTGAGAGGGGCACAACTAACTATGGCTACACCTTC.

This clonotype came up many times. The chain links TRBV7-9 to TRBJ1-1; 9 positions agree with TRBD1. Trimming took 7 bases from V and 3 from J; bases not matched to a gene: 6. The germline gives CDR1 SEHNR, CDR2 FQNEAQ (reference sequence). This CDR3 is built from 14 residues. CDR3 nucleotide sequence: TGTGCCAGCACACTGGGACAGGGTGACACTGAAGCTTTCTTT. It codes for CASTLGQGDTEAFF.

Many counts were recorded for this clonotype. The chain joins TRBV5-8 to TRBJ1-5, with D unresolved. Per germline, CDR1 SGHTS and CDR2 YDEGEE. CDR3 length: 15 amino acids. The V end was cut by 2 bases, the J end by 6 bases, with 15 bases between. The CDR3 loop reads CASSFGFIAGQPQHF. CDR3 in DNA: TGTGCCAGCAGCTTCGGGTTTATAGCGGGTCAGCCCCAGCATTTT.

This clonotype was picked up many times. CDR3 loop: CASSQAVRQLNLGTDTQYF. The CDR3 DNA sequence: TGTGCCAGCAGCCAAGCAGTGAGACAGCTCAATTTAGGCACAGATACGCAGTATTTT. V is TRBV14 and J is TRBJ2-3; tentative D call: TRBD1 (5 bases). Deletions cut 1 base from V and 1 base from J, with 21 bases between. Germline V gives CDR1 SGHDN, CDR2 FVKESK. This CDR3 is built from 19 residues.

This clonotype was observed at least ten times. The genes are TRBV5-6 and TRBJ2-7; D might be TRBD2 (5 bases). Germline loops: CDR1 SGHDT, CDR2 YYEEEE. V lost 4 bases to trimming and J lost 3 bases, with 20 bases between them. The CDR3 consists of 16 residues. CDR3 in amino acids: CASSALLVLGRYEQYF. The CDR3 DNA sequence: TGTGCCAGCAGCGCCCTACTAGTATTAGGGCGCTACGAGCAGTACTTC.

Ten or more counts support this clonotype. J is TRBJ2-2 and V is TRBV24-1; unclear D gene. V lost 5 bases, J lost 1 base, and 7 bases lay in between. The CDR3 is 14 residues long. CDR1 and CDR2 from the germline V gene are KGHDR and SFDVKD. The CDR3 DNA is TGTGCCACCAGTGTCGCCGGGAACACCGGGGAGCTGTTTTTT. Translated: CATSVAGNTGELFF.

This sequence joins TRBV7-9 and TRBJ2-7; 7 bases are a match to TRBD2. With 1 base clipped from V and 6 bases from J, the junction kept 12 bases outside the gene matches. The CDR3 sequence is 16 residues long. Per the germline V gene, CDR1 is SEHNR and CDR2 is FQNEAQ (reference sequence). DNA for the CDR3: TGTGCCAGCAGCTTAGGCCCGTTGGGGGGGAATGGCGAGCAGTACTTC. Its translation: CASSLGPLGGNGEQYF.

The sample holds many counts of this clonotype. Here the CDR3 reads CASSLTGRYNEQFF. CDR3 nucleotide sequence: TGTGCCAGCAGTTTAACAGGGAGGTACAATGAGCAGTTCTTC. V usage is TRBV12-3 or TRBV12-4 and J usage is TRBJ2-1; tentatively, D is TRBD1 or TRBD2 (6 bases each). The V gene lost 2 bases and the J gene lost 4 bases, with 9 bases spanning the gap. The CDR3 is 14 residues long.

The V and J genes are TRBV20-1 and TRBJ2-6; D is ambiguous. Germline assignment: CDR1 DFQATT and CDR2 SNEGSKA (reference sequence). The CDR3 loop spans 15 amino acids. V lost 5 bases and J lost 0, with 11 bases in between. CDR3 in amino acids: CSAYRVSSGANVLTF. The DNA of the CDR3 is TGCAGTGCTTACCGGGTGTCCTCTGGGGCCAACGTCCTGACTTTC.

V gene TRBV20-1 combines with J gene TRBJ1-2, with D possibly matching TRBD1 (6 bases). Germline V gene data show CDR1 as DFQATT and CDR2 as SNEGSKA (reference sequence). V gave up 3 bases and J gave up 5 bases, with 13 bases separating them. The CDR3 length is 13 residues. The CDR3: CSASFGRGYGYTF. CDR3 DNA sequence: TGCAGTGCTAGTTTCGGCAGGGGATATGGCTACACCTTC.

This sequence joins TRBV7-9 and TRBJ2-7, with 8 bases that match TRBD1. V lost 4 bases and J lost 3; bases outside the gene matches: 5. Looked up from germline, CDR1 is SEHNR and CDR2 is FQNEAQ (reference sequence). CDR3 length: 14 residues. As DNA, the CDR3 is TGTGCCAGCAGCTCCAGAGGGACAGGCTACGAGCAGTACTTC. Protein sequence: CASSSRGTGYEQYF.

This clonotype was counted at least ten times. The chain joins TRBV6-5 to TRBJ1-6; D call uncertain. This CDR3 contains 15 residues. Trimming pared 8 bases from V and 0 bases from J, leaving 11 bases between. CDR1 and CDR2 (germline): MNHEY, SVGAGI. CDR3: CASEARSSYNSPLHF. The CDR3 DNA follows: TGTGCCAGCGAGGCACGAAGCTCCTATAATTCACCCCTCCACTTT.

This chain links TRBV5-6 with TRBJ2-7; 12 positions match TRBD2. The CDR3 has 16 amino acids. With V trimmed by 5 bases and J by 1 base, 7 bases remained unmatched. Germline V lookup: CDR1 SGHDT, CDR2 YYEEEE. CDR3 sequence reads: CASRPGTSGFSYEQYF. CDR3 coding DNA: TGTGCCAGCAGACCCGGGACTAGCGGGTTTTCCTACGAGCAGTACTTC.